These T cell receptor beta chains were read from a single sample in a study of CD8 T cells in Susac syndrome. A single record per CDR3 protein comes from TCRdb applying MiXCR to the immunoSEQ multiplex PCR reads. The profile shows 120,000 to 150,000 distinct CDR3 sequences, approximately 95% of them singletons. The sequenced sample was CD4+ T cells from PBMCs. The receptors were gathered from a human donor with multiple sclerosis. Both conserved end residues are part of each CDR3. Clone size is shown for a subset of rows, as once, few, many or a class of expanded clone.

clone_size,j_call,v_call,cdr3_aa
.,TRBJ2-2,TRBV29-1,CSVGLAGASRNTGELFF
.,TRBJ2-5,TRBV5-4,CASSPTSGIQETQYF
.,TRBJ2-6,TRBV19,CASSPTHSGANVLTF
.,TRBJ2-7,TRBV27,CASSLRSSGSMYEQYF
.,TRBJ1-6,TRBV12-3/TRBV12-4,CASTLLLQGMGNSPLHF
.,TRBJ1-6,TRBV6-1,CASSRPGQSNSPLHF
.,TRBJ2-1,TRBV12-3/TRBV12-4,CASSLPLAVYNEQFF
.,TRBJ2-5,TRBV5-4,CASSVGTSRETQYF
.,TRBJ2-5,TRBV28,CASSLIGGAGTQYF
.,TRBJ1-4,TRBV9,CASSPSTGFNEKLFF
.,TRBJ2-4,TRBV5-4,CASSTGQDLAKNIQYF
.,TRBJ2-3,TRBV6-2/TRBV6-3,CASSPQRGRTDTQYF
.,TRBJ2-3,TRBV2,CASSGDRVTDTQYF
.,TRBJ2-3,TRBV4-1,CASSNTGTSGDTQYF
.,TRBJ2-5,TRBV30,CARRGKETQYF
.,TRBJ2-5,TRBV5-1,CASSLVRGDQETQYF
.,TRBJ2-1,TRBV15,CATSRVIASEQFF
.,TRBJ1-2,TRBV5-6,CASSPWSWQGVYGYTF
.,TRBJ2-6,TRBV20-1,CSASSRSANVLTF
.,TRBJ2-1,TRBV3-1,CASSQDKLAGDNEQFF
.,TRBJ2-2,TRBV24-1,CATSDPRSGASGELFF
.,TRBJ2-1,TRBV3-1,CASSQQGTEQFF
.,TRBJ1-2,TRBV7-2,CASSLASSGQDYGYTF
once,TRBJ1-5,TRBV7-3,CASSPGGNQPQHF
.,TRBJ2-3,TRBV27,CASRRGPGSTDTQYF
.,TRBJ2-2,TRBV2,CASSEQAGRTGELFF
.,TRBJ2-5,TRBV12-3/TRBV12-4,CASSPADTGRTQYF
.,TRBJ2-1,TRBV20-1,CSARLPGAYNEQFF
.,TRBJ1-5,TRBV6-5,CASSYFSRGQPQHF
.,TRBJ1-1,TRBV9,CASSLDTNTEAFF
.,TRBJ1-2,TRBV20-1,CSAEDRVINYGYTF
.,TRBJ1-2,TRBV2,CASSGDRGEYGYTF
.,TRBJ1-5,TRBV20-1,CSAQKGGDDRNQPQHF
.,TRBJ2-2,TRBV15,CATSRDRAGGTGELFF
.,TRBJ2-1,TRBV19,CASSNGGQKNEQFF
.,TRBJ2-6,TRBV7-6,CASSLPGSGANVLTF
.,TRBJ1-2,TRBV30,CAWTGAAAGKNNYGYTF
.,TRBJ2-2,TRBV29-1,CSGRTGTRLTGELFF
.,TRBJ1-6,TRBV11-2,CASSLRQGSSPLHF
.,TRBJ2-5,TRBV20-1,CSATFGGGLQETQYF
.,TRBJ2-7,TRBV6-5,CASSPRAPPNYEQYF
.,TRBJ1-5,TRBV20-1,CSAQQGAGNQPQHF
.,TRBJ1-2,TRBV12-3/TRBV12-4,CASSEDRAGYGRGYTF
.,TRBJ2-7,TRBV13,CASSLGPVTNSYEQYF
.,TRBJ1-1,TRBV29-1,CSVIETGSNTEAFF
.,TRBJ2-1,TRBV6-2/TRBV6-3,CASSYRYARGTSSNEQFF
.,TRBJ2-3,TRBV2,CASSERLRGSDTQYF
.,TRBJ2-7,TRBV4-3,CASSQDRAPGEQYF
.,TRBJ1-5,TRBV29-1,CSVGDYNQPQHF
.,TRBJ2-7,TRBV14,CASSHERGAYEQYF
.,TRBJ1-1,TRBV6-6,CASTLGQANTEAFF
.,TRBJ2-5,TRBV7-2,CASSLAGTQETQYF
.,TRBJ2-5,TRBV20-1,CSTPRGRETQYF
few,TRBJ2-5,TRBV29-1,CSVGGQKETQYF
few,TRBJ2-7,TRBV9,CASSVSEQGPSYEQYF
.,TRBJ2-3,TRBV6-2/TRBV6-3,CASSSTRDSGVTQYF
.,TRBJ2-7,TRBV23-1,CASSQSSSLGRRGEQYF
.,TRBJ1-4,TRBV29-1,CSVEDAEGRKLFF
.,TRBJ2-5,TRBV6-1,CASSRRLAGEETQYF